This TCR beta chain was identified during a study of shared clonotypes between healthy human individuals. Study outcomes and limitations: As a rule, naive subsets had a larger estimated richness than memory subsets. Rarefaction revealed incomplete sorted-subset sequencing despite large depth. The naive CD4 repertoires of a handful of donors were compared, and approximately 5% of clonotypes were shared.

Measured with immunoSEQ multiplex PCR; TCRdb has only the in-frame clones, and not every one. The sample lists roughly 1.5 million clones, around 98% occurring once. The length of the CDR3 is 13 residues. With V trimmed by 7 bases and J by 12 bases, 11 bases remained unmatched. Germline V lookup: CDR1 WSHSY, CDR2 SAAADI. Of note for this clone: Its antigen remains unidentified.

What was sequenced was naive CD4+ T cells sorted from blood. Subset given: CD45RA+ positively selected. The TCR originated in a man aged 25 to 40 in good health. The chain recombines TRBV10-2 with TRBJ2-1; TRBD2 matches at 8 bases. The chain's CDR3 is CASTLAGGRGQFF. The CDR3 DNA follows: TGCGCCAGCACCCTAGCGGGTGGACGGGGGCAGTTCTTC.